This entry concerns a single T cell receptor (beta chain). This sample is part of a study of control samples from healthy donors and cancer patients. Assay used: immunoSEQ multiplex PCR; TCRdb lists only in-frame clones, some missing. The sample consists of fewer than 200,000 clones, about 92% of them appearing once. Germline V CDR1 and CDR2: KGHDR, SFDVKD. V lost 4 bases, J lost 6 bases, and 7 bases stayed unmatched. This CDR3 region has 15 residues. The sequence derives from a man between 25 and 39 years old in good health. The rearrangement uses TRBV24-1 and TRBJ2-1, with 8 bases identical to TRBD1. Sequencing was done on a sample of blood. The CDR3 here is CATSDHRGNFNEQFF. The CDR3 DNA reads TGTGCCACCAGTGACCACAGGGGGAACTTCAATGAGCAGTTCTTC.